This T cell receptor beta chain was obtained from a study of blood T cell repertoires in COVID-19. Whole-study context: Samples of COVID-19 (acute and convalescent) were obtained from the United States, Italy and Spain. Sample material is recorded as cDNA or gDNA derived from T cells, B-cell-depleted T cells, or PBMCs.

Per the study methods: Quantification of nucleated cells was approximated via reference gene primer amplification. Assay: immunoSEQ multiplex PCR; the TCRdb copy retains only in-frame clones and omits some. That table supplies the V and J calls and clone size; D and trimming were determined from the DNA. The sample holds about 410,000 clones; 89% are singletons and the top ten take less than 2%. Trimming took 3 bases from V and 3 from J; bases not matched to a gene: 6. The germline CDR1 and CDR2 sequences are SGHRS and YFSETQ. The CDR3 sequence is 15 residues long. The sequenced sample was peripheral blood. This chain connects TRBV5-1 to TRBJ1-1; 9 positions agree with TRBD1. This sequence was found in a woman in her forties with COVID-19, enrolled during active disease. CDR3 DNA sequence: TGCGCCAGCAGCTCCAAGACAGGGGGAGACACTGAAGCTTTCTTT. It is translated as CASSSKTGGDTEAFF.